The present T cell receptor (beta chain) was sequenced within a study of cytomegalovirus exposure and HLA in healthy donors. Broader study findings: Sequencing likely produced, as an artifact, a cluster of highly shared sequence variants. The study put under 200 TCR beta chains on its list as cytomegalovirus-associated.

The PCR contained 60 Vbeta and 13 Jbeta primers. Clones were sequenced by immunoSEQ multiplex PCR, and TCRdb holds only the in-frame ones, with some missing. Of 85,000 to 130,000 clones in the sample, 75% were seen once. Points on this clone: The antigen is not known.

Sequencing input: PBMCs. This receptor was identified in a male donor in good health and CMV-seropositive.

This CDR3 reads CASSQAEGGGGFEQFF. DNA for the CDR3: TGCGCCAGCAGCCAAGCCGAGGGGGGCGGGGGGTTTGAGCAGTTCTTC. The V call is TRBV4-1, the J call TRBJ2-1; TRBD2 matches at 8 bases. CDR1 is MGHRA, CDR2 YSYEKL, per germline. V shed 1 base, J shed 9 bases, and the junction held 11 bases outside the gene matches. The CDR3 loop spans 16 amino acids.